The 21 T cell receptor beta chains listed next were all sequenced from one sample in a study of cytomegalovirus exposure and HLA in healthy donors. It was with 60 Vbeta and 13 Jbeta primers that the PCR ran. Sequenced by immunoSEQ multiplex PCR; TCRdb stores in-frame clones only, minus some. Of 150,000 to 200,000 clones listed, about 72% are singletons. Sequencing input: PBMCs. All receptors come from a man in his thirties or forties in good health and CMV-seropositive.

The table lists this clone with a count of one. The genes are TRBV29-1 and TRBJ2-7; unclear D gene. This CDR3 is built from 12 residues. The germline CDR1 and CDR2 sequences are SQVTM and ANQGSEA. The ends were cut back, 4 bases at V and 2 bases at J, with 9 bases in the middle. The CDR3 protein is CSVVVPPYEQYF. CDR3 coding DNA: TGCAGCGTTGTCGTCCCCCCCTACGAGCAGTACTTC.

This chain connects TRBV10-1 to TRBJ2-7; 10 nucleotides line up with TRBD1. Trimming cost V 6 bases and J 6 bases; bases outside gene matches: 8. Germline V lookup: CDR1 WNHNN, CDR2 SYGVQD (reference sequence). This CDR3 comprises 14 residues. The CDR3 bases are TGCGCCAGCAGCACCGGGACAGGGGTCTCCGAGCAGTACTTC. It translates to CASSTGTGVSEQYF.

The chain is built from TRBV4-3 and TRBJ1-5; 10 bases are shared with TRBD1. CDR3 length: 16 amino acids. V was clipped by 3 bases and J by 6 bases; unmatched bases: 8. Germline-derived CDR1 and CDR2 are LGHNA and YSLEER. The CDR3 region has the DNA TGCGCCAGCAGCCAGGAGACAGGGGGCGTATTTCAGCCCCAGCATTTT. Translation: CASSQETGGVFQPQHF.

The CDR3 sequence is CASGFSRQGAGGYTF. The CDR3 region has the DNA TGTGCCAGCGGATTTAGTCGACAGGGGGCCGGTGGCTACACCTTC. V usage is TRBV7-8 and J usage is TRBJ1-2, with TRBD1 matching 10 bases. V lost 8 bases, J lost 7 bases, and 13 bases stayed unmatched. CDR3 length: 15 residues. CDR1 and CDR2 (germline): SGHVS, FQNEAQ.

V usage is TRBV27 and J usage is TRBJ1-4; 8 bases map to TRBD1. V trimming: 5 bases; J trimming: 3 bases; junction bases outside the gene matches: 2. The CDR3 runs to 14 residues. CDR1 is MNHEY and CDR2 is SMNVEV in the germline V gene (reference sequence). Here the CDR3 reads CASSDRGSNEKLFF. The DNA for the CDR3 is TGTGCCAGCAGTGACAGGGGATCTAATGAAAAACTGTTTTTT.

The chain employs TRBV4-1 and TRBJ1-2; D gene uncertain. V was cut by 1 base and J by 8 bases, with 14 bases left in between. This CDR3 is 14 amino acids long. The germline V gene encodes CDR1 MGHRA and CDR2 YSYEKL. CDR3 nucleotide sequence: TGCGCCAGCAGCCAAGGGGCCCTAAGAAGGGGCTACACCTTC. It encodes CASSQGALRRGYTF.

This CDR3 is CASSSASGHQWGTQYF. CDR3 nucleotides: TGTGCCAGCAGCTCCGCTAGCGGACACCAATGGGGTACGCAGTATTTT. This rearrangement joins TRBV5-4 to TRBJ2-3; 7 bases line up with TRBD2. The CDR3 runs 16 residues. V was pared by 3 bases and J by 8 bases, with 15 bases of the junction left unmatched. The germline V gene encodes CDR1 SGHNT and CDR2 YYREEE (reference sequence).

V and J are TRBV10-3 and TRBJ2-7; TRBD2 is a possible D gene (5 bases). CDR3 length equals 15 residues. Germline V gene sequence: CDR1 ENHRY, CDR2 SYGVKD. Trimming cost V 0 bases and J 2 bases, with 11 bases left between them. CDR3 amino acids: CAISESNLGAYEQYF. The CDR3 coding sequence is TGTGCCATCAGTGAGTCGAATTTGGGAGCCTACGAGCAGTACTTC.

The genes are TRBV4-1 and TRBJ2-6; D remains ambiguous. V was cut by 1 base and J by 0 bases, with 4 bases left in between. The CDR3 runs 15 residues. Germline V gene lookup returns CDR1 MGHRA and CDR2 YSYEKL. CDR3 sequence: CASSQAGSGANVLTF. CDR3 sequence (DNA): TGCGCCAGCAGCCAAGCAGGCTCTGGGGCCAACGTCCTGACTTTC.

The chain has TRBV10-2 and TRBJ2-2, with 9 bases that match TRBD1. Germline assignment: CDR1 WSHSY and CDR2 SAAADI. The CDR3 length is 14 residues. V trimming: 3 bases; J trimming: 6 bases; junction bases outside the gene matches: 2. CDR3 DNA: TGCGCCAGCAGTGAACAGGGGGCCCCCGGGGAGCTGTTTTTT. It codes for CASSEQGAPGELFF.

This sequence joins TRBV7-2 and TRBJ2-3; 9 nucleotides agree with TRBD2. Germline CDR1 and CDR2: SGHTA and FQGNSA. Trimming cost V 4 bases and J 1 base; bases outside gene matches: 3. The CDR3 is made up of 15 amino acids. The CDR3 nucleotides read TGTGCCAGCAGCTCCTGGACTAGCGGCACAGATACGCAGTATTTT. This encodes CASSSWTSGTDTQYF.

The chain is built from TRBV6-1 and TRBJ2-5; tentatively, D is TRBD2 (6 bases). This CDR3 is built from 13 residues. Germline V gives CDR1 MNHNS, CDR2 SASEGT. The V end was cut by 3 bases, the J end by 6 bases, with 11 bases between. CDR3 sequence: CASSDFGGQTQYF. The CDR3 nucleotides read TGTGCCAGCAGTGACTTCGGGGGACAGACCCAGTACTTC.

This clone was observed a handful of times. CDR3 DNA sequence: TGTGCCAGCATGCTGAGCTCCTACAATGAGCAGTTCTTC. It encodes CASMLSSYNEQFF. The chain links TRBV6-6 to TRBJ2-1; unclear D gene. Between the trimmed V and J ends, which lost 7 bases and 0 bases, there was a span of 7 bases. Germline CDR1 reads MNHNY; CDR2 reads SVGAGI (reference sequence). The CDR3 spans 13 residues.

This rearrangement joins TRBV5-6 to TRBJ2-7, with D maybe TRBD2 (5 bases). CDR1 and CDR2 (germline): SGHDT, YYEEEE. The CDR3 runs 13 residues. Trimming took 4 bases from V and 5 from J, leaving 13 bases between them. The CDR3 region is CASSVIASHEQYF. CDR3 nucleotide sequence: TGTGCCAGCAGCGTAATAGCGAGTCACGAGCAGTACTTC.

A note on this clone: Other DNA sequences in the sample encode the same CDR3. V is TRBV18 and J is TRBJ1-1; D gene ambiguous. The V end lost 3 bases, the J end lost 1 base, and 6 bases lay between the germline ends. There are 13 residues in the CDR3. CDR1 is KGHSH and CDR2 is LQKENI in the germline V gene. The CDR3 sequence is CASSPAGNTEAFF. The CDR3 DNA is TGTGCCAGCTCACCGGCGGGGAACACTGAAGCTTTCTTT.

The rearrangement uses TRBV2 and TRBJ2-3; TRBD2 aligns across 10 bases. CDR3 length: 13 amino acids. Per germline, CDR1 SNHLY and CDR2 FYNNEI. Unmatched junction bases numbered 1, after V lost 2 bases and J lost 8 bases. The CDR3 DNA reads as TGTGCCAGCAGTGAACTAGCGGGGGCTACGCAGTATTTT. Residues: CASSELAGATQYF.

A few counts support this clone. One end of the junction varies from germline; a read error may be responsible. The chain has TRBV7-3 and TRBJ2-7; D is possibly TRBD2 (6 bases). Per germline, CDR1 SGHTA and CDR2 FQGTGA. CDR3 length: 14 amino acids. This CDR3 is CASSSGLPGYEQYF. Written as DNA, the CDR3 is TGCGCCAGCAGCTCGGGACTTCCCGGCTACGAGCAGTACTTC.

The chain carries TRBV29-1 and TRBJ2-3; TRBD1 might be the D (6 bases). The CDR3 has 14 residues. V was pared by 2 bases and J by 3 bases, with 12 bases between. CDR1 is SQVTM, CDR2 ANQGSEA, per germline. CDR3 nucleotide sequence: TGCAGCGTTGAAATCATCCAGGGGACAGATACGCAGTATTTT. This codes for CSVEIIQGTDTQYF.

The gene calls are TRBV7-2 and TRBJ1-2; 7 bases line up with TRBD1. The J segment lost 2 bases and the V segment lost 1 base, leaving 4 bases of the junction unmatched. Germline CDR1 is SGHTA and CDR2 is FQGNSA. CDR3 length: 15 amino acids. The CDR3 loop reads CASSLVTTGNYGYTF. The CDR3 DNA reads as TGTGCCAGCAGCTTAGTAACGACAGGGAACTATGGCTACACCTTC.

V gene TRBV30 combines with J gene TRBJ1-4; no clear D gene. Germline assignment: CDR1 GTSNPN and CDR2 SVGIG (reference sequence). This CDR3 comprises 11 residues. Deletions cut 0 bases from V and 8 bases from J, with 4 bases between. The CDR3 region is CAWSVYEKLFF. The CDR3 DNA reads TGTGCCTGGAGTGTCTACGAAAAACTGTTTTTT.

CDR3 DNA sequence: TGCGCCAGCAGCCAAGTCCGGTCCTACGAGCAGTACTTC. Amino acids: CASSQVRSYEQYF. The chain is built from TRBV4-1 and TRBJ2-7; D gene unclear. CDR1 is MGHRA and CDR2 is YSYEKL in the germline V gene. CDR3 length: 13 residues. The germline V and J ends were trimmed by 1 base and 1 base, with 5 bases remaining between them.